This T cell receptor beta chain was sequenced in a study of blood T cell repertoires in COVID-19. Study overall: The United States, Italy and Spain were the sources of the acute and convalescent COVID-19 samples.

In its sample, this clone was seen a few times. Germline values: CDR1 SGHRS, CDR2 YFSETQ. Trimming at V came to 4 bases and at J to 4 bases, leaving 15 bases not matched to a gene. The CDR3 is 17 amino acids. Profiled with immunoSEQ multiplex PCR; TCRdb holds only in-frame clones, not every one. In the table there are about 260,000 clones, 70% to 90% of which are singletons. The specimen was peripheral blood. This receptor was obtained from a woman aged 55-70 years with COVID-19, enrolled during active disease. The chain links TRBV5-1 to TRBJ2-7, with 9 bases that match TRBD2. CDR3 sequence: CASSPSDSGGIGYEQYF. The DNA of the CDR3 is TGCGCCAGCAGCCCGTCCGATAGCGGGGGTATTGGGTACGAGCAGTACTTC.